The 6 T cell receptor beta chains below all came from one sample that was sequenced in a study of control samples from healthy donors and cancer patients. Profiled with immunoSEQ multiplex PCR; TCRdb holds only in-frame clones, not every one. Among some 49,000 clones, approximately 86% were seen once, and the ten largest hold 2.8%. Sequencing was done on a sample of PBMCs. These receptors came from a woman aged 50 to 60 with lung cancer.

This clone has just a few counts. V and J are TRBV5-1 and TRBJ2-5; the D gene is possibly TRBD1 (5 bases). The CDR3 length is 15 residues. V was trimmed by 1 base and J by 3 bases, leaving 13 bases between them. Germline V gives CDR1 SGHRS, CDR2 YFSETQ. CDR3: CASSLHQGGKETQYF. The CDR3, as DNA: TGCGCCAGCAGCTTGCACCAGGGTGGGAAAGAGACCCAGTACTTC.

The chain employs TRBV18 and TRBJ1-5; the D is unclear. The length of the CDR3 is 14 residues. The germline gives CDR1 KGHSH, CDR2 LQKENI. The germline V and J ends were trimmed by 3 bases and 3 bases, with 9 bases remaining between them. This chain's CDR3 is CASSPSGNNQPQHF. CDR3 DNA sequence: TGTGCCAGCTCACCTTCCGGGAACAATCAGCCCCAGCATTTT.

V gene TRBV7-6 combines with J gene TRBJ1-1; 10 nucleotides line up with TRBD1. The ends lost 1 base at V and 5 bases at J; junction bases unmatched: 4. CDR3 length: 15 amino acids. Germline V CDR1 and CDR2: SGHVS, FNYEAQ. The CDR3 loop is CASSLVTGGGTEAFF. In DNA, the CDR3 is TGTGCCAGCAGCTTAGTGACAGGGGGCGGAACTGAAGCTTTCTTT.

The chain links TRBV25-1 to TRBJ1-1, with unresolved D. This CDR3 spans 13 amino acids. V gave up 5 bases and J gave up 6 bases, with 13 bases separating them. Germline CDR1 reads MGHDK; CDR2 reads SYGVNS. The DNA for the CDR3 is TGTGCCAGCAGTCGAGCCCTCGGGGCTGAAGCTTTCTTT. Its translation is CASSRALGAEAFF. Using reference TRBV25-1 and TRBJ1-1 for the parts outside the CDR3, the full variable domain is EADIYQTPRYLVIGTGKKITLECSQTMGHDKMYWYQQDPGMELHLIHYSYGVNSTEKGDLSSESTVSRIRTEHFPLTLESARPSHTSQYLCASSRALGAEAFFGQGTRLTVV.

The rearrangement joins TRBV30 to TRBJ2-1, with D tentatively TRBD1 (7 bases). The germline V gene has CDR1 GTSNPN and CDR2 SVGIG (reference sequence). V lost 1 base and J lost 1, with 14 bases in between. The CDR3 has 16 residues. The CDR3 nucleotides are TGTGCCTGGAGTGCCGAGCCAGGGGGGTCCTACAATGAGCAGTTCTTC. It encodes CAWSAEPGGSYNEQFF.

The genes are TRBV9 and TRBJ2-7; 9 positions agree with TRBD2. The CDR3 extends over 14 amino acids. Germline loops: CDR1 SGDLS, CDR2 YYNGEE. J gave up 5 bases and V 4 bases, and 7 bases lay outside the gene matches. CDR3 protein: CASSRSGGNNEQYF. The CDR3 nucleotides are TGTGCCAGCAGCCGGAGCGGGGGGAACAACGAGCAGTACTTC.